These T cell receptor beta chains were read from a single sample in a study of shared clonotypes between healthy human individuals. Profiling relied on immunoSEQ multiplex PCR, and the TCRdb table lists in-frame clones only, not all of them. This table has more than 550,000 clones, around 90% appearing once. The source material was naive CD8+ T cells sorted from blood. The receptors here all came from a young man in good health. Both conserved end residues are part of each CDR3. A D gene is named only where the DNA matches it firmly. Only part of the rows carry a size: once, few, many, or a class if the clone is expanded.

>once|TRBV5-5|TRBD1|TRBJ2-2
CASSWTGTGSFGELFF
TGTGCCAGCAGCTGGACCGGGACAGGCTCTTTCGGGGAGCTGTTTTTT
>-|TRBV11-1|-|TRBJ2-1
CASSENPGLGEREQFF
TGTGCCAGCAGCGAAAACCCGGGACTGGGGGAAAGAGAGCAGTTCTTC
>-|TRBV5-5|TRBD1|TRBJ2-5
CASSLGQGLFETQYF
TGTGCCAGCAGCTTGGGACAGGGTTTGTTCGAGACCCAGTACTTC
>-|TRBV6-5|-|TRBJ1-1
CASSPGLNTEAFF
TGTGCCAGCAGCCCAGGGTTGAACACTGAAGCTTTCTTT
>-|TRBV28|-|TRBJ1-5
CASSLGTANQPQHF
TGTGCCAGCAGTTTAGGAACAGCCAATCAGCCCCAGCATTTT
>-|TRBV11-2|TRBD2|TRBJ2-7
CASSFFGTSGSYEQYF
TGTGCCAGCAGCTTTTTTGGGACTAGCGGCTCCTACGAGCAGTACTTC
>medium-sized|TRBV10-2|-|TRBJ2-7
CASSLTGHEQYF
TGCGCCAGCAGTCTAACAGGGCACGAGCAGTACTTC
>-|TRBV18|TRBD2|TRBJ2-7
CASSPSREASYEQYF
TGTGCCAGCTCACCATCCCGGGAGGCCTCCTACGAGCAGTACTTC
>-|TRBV6-6|TRBD2|TRBJ2-7
CASSLTSGSAYEQYF
TGTGCCAGCAGTCTGACTAGCGGGTCAGCCTACGAGCAGTACTTC
>-|TRBV2|-|TRBJ2-3
CASSEDPEDVDTQYF
TGTGCCAGCAGTGAGGATCCCGAGGACGTAGATACGCAGTATTTT
>-|TRBV7-9|TRBD1|TRBJ1-4
CASSPFTGEEKLFF
TGTGCCAGCAGCCCATTCACAGGGGAGGAAAAACTGTTTTTT